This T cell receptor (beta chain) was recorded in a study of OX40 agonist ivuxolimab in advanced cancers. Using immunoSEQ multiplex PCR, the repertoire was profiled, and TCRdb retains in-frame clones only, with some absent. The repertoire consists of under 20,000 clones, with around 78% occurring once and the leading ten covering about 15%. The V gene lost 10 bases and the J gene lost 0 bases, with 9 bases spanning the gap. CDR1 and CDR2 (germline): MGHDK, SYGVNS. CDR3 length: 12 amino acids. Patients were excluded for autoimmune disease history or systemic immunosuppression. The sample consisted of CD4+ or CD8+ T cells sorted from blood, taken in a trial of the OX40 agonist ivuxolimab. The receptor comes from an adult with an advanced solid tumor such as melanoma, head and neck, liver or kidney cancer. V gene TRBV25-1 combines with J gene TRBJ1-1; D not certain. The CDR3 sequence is CATGALNTEAFF. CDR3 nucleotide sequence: TGTGCCACCGGAGCGCTGAACACTGAAGCTTTCTTT.